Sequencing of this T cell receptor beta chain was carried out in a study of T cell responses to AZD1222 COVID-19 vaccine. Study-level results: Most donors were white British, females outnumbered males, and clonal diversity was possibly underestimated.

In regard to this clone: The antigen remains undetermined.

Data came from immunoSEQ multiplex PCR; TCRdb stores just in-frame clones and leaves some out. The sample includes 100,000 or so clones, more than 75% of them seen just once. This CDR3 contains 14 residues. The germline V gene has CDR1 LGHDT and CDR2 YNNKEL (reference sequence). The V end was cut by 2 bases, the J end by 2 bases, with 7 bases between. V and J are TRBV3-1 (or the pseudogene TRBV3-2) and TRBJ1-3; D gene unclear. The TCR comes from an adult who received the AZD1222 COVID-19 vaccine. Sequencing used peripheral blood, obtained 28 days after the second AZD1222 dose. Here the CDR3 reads CASSQWEAGNTIYF. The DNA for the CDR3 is TGTGCCAGCAGCCAATGGGAGGCTGGAAACACCATATATTTT.